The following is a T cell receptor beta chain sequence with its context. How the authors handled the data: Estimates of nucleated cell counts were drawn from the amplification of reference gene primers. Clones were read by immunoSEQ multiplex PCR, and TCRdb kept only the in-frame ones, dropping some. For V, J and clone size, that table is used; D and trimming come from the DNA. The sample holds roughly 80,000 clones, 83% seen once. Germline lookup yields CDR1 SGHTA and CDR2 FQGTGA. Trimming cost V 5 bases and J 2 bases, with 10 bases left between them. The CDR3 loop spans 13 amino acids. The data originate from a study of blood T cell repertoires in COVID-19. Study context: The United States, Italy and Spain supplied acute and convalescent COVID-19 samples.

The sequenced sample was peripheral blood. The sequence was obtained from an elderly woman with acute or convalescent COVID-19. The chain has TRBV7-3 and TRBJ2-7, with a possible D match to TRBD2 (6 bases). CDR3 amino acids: CASSPSGAYEQYF. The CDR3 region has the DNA TGTGCCAGCAGCCCATCGGGGGCCTACGAGCAGTACTTC.